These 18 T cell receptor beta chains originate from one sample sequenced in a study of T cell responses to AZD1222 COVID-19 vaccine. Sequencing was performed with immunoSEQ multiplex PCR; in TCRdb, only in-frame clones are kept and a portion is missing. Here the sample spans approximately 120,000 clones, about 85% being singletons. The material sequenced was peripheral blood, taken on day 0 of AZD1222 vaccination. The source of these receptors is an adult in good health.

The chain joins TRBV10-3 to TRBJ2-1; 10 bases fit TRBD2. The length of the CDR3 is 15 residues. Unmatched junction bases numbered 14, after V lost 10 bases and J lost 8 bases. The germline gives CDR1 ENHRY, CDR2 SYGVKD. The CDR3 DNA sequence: TGTGCCACCCAGTTCGGGCTAGCGGGAGTATATGAGCAGTTCTTC. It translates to CATQFGLAGVYEQFF.

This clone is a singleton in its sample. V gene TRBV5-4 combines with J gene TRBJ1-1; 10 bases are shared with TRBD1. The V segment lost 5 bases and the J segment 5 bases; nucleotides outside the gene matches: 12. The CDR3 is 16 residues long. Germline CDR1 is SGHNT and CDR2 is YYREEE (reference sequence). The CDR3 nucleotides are TGTGCCAGCAGTAACCGGGACAGGGGAGGGGGGACTGAAGCTTTCTTT. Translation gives CASSNRDRGGGTEAFF.

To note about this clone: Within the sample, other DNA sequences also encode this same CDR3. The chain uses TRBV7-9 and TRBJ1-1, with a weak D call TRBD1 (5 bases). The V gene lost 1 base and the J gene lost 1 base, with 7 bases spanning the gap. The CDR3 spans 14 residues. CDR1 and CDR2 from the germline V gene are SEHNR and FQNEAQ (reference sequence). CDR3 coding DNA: TGTGCCAGCAGCTTAGGGGGCGGGAACACTGAAGCTTTCTTT. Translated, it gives CASSLGGGNTEAFF. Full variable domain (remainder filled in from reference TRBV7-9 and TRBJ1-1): DTGVSQNPRHKITKRGQNVTFRCDPISEHNRLYWYRQTLGQGPEFLTYFQNEAQLEKSRLLSDRFSAERPKGSFSTLEIQRTEQGDSAMYLCASSLGGGNTEAFFGQGTRLTVV.

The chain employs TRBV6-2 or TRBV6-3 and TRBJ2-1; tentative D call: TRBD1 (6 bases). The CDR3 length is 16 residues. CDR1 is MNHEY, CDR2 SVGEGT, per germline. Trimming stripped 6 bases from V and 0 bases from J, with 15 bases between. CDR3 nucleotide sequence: TGTGCCAGCAGCCCCGACAGGTCCCCCTCCTACAATGAGCAGTTCTTC. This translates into CASSPDRSPSYNEQFF.

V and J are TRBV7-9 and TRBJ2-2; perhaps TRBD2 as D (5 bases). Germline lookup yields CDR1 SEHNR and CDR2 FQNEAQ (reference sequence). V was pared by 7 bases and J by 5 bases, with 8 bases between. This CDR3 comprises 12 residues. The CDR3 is CASTRGTGELFF. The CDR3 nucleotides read TGTGCCAGCACCCGAGGGACCGGGGAGCTGTTTTTT.

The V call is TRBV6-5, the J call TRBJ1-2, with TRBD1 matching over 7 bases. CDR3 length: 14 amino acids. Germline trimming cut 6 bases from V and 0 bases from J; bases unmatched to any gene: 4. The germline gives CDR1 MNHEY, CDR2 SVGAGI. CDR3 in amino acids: CASSWDRTNYGYTF. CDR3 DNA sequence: TGTGCCAGCAGCTGGGACAGAACTAACTATGGCTACACCTTC.

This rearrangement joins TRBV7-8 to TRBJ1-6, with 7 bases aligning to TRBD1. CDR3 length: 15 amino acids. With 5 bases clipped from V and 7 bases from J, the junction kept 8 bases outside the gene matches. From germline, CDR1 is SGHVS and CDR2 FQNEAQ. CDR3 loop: CASSPRQGPNSPLHF. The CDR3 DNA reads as TGTGCCAGCAGCCCGCGACAGGGCCCAAATTCACCCCTCCACTTT.

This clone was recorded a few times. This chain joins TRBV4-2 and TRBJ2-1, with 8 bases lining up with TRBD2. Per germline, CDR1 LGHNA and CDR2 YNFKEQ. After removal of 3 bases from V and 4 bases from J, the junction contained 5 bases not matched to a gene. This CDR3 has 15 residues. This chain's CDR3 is CASSQVAGTYNEQFF. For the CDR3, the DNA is TGTGCCAGCAGCCAGGTAGCGGGGACGTACAATGAGCAGTTCTTC.

The DNA of the CDR3 is TGTGCCAGCAGCTTGACAGGGGCGGGCACAGATACGCAGTATTTT. This sequence encodes CASSLTGAGTDTQYF. The chain is built from TRBV7-3 and TRBJ2-3, with 8 bases that match TRBD1. V shed 3 bases, J shed 1 base, and the junction held 3 bases outside the gene matches. Looked up from germline, CDR1 is SGHTA and CDR2 is FQGTGA. CDR3 size: 15 residues.

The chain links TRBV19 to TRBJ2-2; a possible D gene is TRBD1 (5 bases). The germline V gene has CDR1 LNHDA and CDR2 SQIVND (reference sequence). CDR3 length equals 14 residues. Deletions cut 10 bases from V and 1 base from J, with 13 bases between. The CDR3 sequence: CATSSGQNTGELFF. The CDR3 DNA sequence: TGTGCCACTTCTTCAGGACAGAACACCGGGGAGCTGTTTTTT.

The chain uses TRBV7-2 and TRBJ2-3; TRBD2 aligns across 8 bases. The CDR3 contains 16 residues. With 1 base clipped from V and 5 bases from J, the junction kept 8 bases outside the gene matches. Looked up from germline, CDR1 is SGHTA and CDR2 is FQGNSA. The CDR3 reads CASSLDSGGGGDTQYF. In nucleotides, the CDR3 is TGTGCCAGCAGCTTAGACTCGGGGGGGGGCGGAGATACGCAGTATTTT.

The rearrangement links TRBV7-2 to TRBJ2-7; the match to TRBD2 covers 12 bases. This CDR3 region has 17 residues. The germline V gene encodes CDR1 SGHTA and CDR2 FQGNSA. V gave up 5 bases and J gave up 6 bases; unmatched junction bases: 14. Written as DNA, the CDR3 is TGTGCCAGCAGCCCAGCTGGGGGACTAGCGGGCTCGGGCGAGCAGTACTTC. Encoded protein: CASSPAGGLAGSGEQYF.

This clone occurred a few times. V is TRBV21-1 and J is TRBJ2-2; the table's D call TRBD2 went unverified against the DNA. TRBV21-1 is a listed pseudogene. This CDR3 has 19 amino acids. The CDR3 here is CASSPYNTSGKSNTGELFF. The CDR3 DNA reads TGTGCCAGCAGCCCTTACAATACTAGCGGGAAATCGAACACCGGGGAGCTGTTTTTT.

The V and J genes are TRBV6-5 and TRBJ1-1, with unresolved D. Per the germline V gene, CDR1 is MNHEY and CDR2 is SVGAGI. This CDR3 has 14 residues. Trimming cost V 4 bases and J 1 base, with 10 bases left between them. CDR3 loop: CASSFRGENTEAFF. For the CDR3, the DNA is TGTGCCAGCAGTTTTAGAGGCGAGAACACTGAAGCTTTCTTT.

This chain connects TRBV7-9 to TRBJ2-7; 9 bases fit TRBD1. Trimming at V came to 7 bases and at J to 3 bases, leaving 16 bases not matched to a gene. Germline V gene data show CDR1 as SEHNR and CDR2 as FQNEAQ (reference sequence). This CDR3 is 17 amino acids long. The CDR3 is CASTKGGRGTGIYEQYF. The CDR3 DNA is TGTGCCAGCACCAAAGGGGGTCGCGGGACAGGGATCTACGAGCAGTACTTC. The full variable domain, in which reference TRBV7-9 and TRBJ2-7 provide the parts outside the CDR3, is DTGVSQNPRHKITKRGQNVTFRCDPISEHNRLYWYRQTLGQGPEFLTYFQNEAQLEKSRLLSDRFSAERPKGSFSTLEIQRTEQGDSAMYLCASTKGGRGTGIYEQYFGPGTRLTVT.

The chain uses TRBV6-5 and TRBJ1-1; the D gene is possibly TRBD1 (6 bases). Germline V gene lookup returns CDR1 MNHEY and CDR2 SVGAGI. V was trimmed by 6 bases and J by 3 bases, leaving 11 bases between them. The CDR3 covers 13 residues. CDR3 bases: TGTGCCAGCAGAAACAGGGCGGACACTGAAGCTTTCTTT. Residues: CASRNRADTEAFF.

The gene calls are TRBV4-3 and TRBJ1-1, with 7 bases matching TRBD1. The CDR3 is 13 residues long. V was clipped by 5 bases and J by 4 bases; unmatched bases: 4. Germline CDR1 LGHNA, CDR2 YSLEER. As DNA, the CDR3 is TGCGCCAGCAGCTCCAGGGGGAGCACTGAAGCTTTCTTT. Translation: CASSSRGSTEAFF.

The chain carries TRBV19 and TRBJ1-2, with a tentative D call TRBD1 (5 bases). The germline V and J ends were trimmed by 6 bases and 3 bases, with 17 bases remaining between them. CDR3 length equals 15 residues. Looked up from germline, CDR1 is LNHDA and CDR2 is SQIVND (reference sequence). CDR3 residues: CASRRGLPGDYGYTF. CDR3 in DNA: TGTGCCAGTAGACGGGGACTCCCGGGGGACTATGGCTACACCTTC.